This T cell receptor (beta chain) was observed in a study of T cells in Graves' hyperthyroidism and ophthalmopathy. Whole-study findings and limits: A median about 6.2 months before onset, the model predicted ophthalmopathy.

Diagnosing involved the use of clinical symptoms, serum thyroxine and TRAb, thyroid ultrasound and orbital computed tomography. As concerns this clonotype: Its matching antigen is unknown.

It was RNA transcripts that yielded the amplified TCR beta CDR3 regions. HTBI primers were employed in a first-round RT-PCR of the TCR CDR3. MiXCR was run by TCRdb on the multiplex PCR reads, yielding one entry per CDR3 protein. The sample shows about 350,000 distinct CDR3 sequences, 17% of them seen only once. Sequenced material: blood. The sequence came from a woman in her twenties or thirties with Graves' hyperthyroidism that later progressed to Graves' ophthalmopathy.

CDR3: CASGLGRWGAEQFF. As DNA, the CDR3 is TGTGCCAGCGGGTTAGGGAGATGGGGCGCGGAGCAGTTCTTC. This chain uses TRBV28 with TRBJ2-1; D may be TRBD1 or TRBD2 (5 bases each). V was cut by 8 bases and J by 10 bases, with 21 bases left in between. This CDR3 comprises 14 residues. Germline CDR1 and CDR2: MDHEN and SYDVKM.